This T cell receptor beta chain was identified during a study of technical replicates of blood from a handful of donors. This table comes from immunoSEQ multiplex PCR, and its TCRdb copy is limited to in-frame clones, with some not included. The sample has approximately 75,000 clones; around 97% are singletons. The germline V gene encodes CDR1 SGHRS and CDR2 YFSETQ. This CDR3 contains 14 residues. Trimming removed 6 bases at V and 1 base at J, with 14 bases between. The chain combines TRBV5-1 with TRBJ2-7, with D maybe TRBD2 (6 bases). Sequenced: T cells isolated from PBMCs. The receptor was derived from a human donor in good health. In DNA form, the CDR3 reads TGCGCCAGCACGGGGTCTAGCGAGTCCTACGAGCAGTACTTC. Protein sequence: CASTGSSESYEQYF.